In this sample, the clone carrying this T cell receptor (beta chain) turned up many times. The data originate from a study of T cells in Graves' hyperthyroidism and ophthalmopathy. CDR3 length equals 16 residues. V was clipped by 1 base and J by 6 bases; unmatched bases: 7. Germline V lookup: CDR1 DFQATT, CDR2 SNEGSKA (reference sequence). The investigators amplified TCR beta CDR3 regions from RNA transcripts. RT-PCR in the first round (using the HTBI primer set) targeted the TCR CDR3. Using its own MiXCR run on the multiplex PCR reads, TCRdb lists one record per CDR3 protein. Of around 250,000 distinct CDR3 sequences in the sample, roughly 15% are singletons; the top ten hold around 26%.

The sample was blood. The chain employs TRBV20-1 and TRBJ1-6, with 9 bases matching TRBD1. The sequence was collected from a woman under 30 with Graves' ophthalmopathy. For the CDR3, the DNA is TGCAGTGCTAGAGCAGGATGGACAGGGGTTAATTCACCCCTCCACTTT. Protein sequence: CSARAGWTGVNSPLHF.